This record covers a single T cell receptor (beta chain). Antigen specificity is unknown. Next came a second PCR, run for about 6 to 11 cycles, which used a sample-barcoded 5' primer along with a J-beta primer mix. Unique molecular identifiers of 12 random nucleotides labeled each cDNA. One entry per CDR3 protein results from TCRdb running MiXCR on the 5' RACE reads. This table has 600,000 or so distinct CDR3 sequences, around half appearing once. These data belong to a study of blood T cells in healthy people across ages. Whole-study findings and limits: It was held that the diversity estimates obtained from one million T cells were underestimates. Diversity of TCR beta correlated strongly with naive T cell percentage.

The specimen sequenced was blood. The clonotype originates from a man older than 75 in good health.

In DNA, the CDR3 is TGTGCCAGCAGCTTAAAACCGAGGACAGGGGAAGAGACCCAGTACTTC. It is translated as CASSLKPRTGEETQYF. The chain recombines TRBV7-3 with TRBJ2-5, with 9 nucleotides matching TRBD1. With V trimmed by 1 base and J by 3 bases, 6 bases remained unmatched. The germline V gene has CDR1 SGHTA and CDR2 FQGTGA. This CDR3 is 16 amino acids long.